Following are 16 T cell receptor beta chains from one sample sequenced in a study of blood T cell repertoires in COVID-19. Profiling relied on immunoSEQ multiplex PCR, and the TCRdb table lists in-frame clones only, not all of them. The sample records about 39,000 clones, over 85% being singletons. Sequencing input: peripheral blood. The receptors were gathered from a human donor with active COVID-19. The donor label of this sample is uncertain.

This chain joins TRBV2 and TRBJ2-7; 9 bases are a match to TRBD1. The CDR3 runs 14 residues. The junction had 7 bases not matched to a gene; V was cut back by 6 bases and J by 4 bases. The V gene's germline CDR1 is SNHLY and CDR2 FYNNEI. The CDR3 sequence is CASREQGAKYEQYF. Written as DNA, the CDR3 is TGTGCCAGCAGGGAACAGGGGGCTAAATACGAGCAGTACTTC.

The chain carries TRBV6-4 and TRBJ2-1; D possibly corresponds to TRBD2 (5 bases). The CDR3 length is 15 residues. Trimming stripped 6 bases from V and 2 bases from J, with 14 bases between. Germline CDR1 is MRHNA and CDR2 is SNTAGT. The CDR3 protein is CASREDSTTYNEQFF. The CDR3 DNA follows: TGTGCCAGCAGAGAGGACTCGACGACCTACAATGAGCAGTTCTTC.

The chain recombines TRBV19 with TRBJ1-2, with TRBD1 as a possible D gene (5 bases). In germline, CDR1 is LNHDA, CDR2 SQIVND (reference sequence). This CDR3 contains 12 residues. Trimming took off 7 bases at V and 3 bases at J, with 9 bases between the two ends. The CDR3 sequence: CASNRGDYGYTF. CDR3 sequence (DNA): TGTGCCAGTAATAGGGGTGACTATGGCTACACCTTC.

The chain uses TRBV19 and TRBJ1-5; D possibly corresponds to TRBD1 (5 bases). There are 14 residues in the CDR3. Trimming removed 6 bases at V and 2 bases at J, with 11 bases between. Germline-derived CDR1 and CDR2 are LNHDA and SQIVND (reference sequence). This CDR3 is CASRAGEGNQPQHF. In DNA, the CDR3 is TGTGCCAGTAGAGCGGGGGAAGGCAATCAGCCCCAGCATTTT.

The CDR3 DNA follows: TGTGCCAGCAGTGACCTAAGCAAGGGGGAGTGGAGCACAGATACGCAGTATTTT. As protein: CASSDLSKGEWSTDTQYF. The chain links TRBV6-4 to TRBJ2-3; D is possibly TRBD1 (6 bases). This CDR3 comprises 18 residues. Germline V CDR1 and CDR2: MRHNA, SNTAGT. The V gene lost 2 bases and the J gene lost 0 bases, with 18 bases spanning the gap.

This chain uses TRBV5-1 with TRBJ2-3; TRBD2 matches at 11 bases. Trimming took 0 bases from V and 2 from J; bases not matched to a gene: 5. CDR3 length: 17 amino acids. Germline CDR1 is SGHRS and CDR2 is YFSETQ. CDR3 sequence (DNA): TGCGCCAGCAGCTTGGCCGGGACTAGCGGCACCACAGATACGCAGTATTTT. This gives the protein CASSLAGTSGTTDTQYF. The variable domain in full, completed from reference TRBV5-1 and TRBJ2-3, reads KAGVTQTPRYLIKTRGQQVTLSCSPISGHRSVSWYQQTPGQGLQFLFEYFSETQRNKGNFPGRFSGRQFSNSRSEMNVSTLELGDSALYLCASSLAGTSGTTDTQYFGPGTRLTVL.

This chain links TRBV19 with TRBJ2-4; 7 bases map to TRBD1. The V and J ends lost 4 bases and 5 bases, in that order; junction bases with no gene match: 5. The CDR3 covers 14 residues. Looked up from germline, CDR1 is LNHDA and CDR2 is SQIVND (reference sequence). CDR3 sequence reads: CASSTGQLQNIQYF. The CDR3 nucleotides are TGTGCCAGTAGTACGGGACAGCTGCAAAACATTCAGTACTTC.

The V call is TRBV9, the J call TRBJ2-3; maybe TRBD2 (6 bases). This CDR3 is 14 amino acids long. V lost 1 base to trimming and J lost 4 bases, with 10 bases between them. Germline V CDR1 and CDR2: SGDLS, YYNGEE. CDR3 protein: CASSVTSSSDTQYF. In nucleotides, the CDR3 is TGTGCCAGCAGCGTAACTAGCAGCTCAGATACGCAGTATTTT.

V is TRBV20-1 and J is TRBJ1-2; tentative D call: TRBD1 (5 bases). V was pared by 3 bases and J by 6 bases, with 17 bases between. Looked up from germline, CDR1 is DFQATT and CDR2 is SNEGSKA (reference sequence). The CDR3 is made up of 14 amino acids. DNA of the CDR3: TGCAGTGCTAGTCTGGGGGGGTCTTCTGATGGCTACACCTTC. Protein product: CSASLGGSSDGYTF.

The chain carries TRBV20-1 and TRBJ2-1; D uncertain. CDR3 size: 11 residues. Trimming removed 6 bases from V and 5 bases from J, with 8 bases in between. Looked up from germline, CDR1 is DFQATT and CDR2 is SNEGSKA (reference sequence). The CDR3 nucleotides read TGCAGTGCCCGGTCGGACAATGAGCAGTTCTTC. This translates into CSARSDNEQFF.

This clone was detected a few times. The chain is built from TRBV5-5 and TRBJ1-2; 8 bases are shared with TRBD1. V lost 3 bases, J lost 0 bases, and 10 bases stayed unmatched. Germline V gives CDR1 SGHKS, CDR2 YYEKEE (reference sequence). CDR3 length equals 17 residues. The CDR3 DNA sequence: TGTGCCAGCAGCTCGCAGGGGGCAGACCTCACTAACTATGGCTACACCTTC. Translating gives CASSSQGADLTNYGYTF. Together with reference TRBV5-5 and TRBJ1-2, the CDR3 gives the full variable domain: DAGVTQSPTHLIKTRGQQVTLRCSPISGHKSVSWYQQVLGQGPQFIFQYYEKEERGRGNFPDRFSARQFPNYSSELNVNALLLGDSALYLCASSSQGADLTNYGYTFGSGTRLTVV.

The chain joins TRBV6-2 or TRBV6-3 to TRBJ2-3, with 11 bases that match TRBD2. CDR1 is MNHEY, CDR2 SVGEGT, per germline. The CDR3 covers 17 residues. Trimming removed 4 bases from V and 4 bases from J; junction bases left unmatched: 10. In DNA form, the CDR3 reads TGTGCCAGCAGTTTGACTAGCGGGGTTTCTTCGGCAGATACGCAGTATTTT. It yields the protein CASSLTSGVSSADTQYF.

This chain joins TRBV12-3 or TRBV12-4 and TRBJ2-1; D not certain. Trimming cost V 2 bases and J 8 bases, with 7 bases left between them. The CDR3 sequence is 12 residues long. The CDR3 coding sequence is TGTGCCAGCAGTTTATGGAGTTATGAGCAGTTCTTC. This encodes CASSLWSYEQFF.

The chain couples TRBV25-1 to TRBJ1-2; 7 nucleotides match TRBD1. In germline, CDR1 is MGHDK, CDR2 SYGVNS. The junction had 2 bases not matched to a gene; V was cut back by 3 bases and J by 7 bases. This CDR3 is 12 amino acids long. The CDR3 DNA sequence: TGTGCCAGCAGTGATGACAGGGCTGGCTACACCTTC. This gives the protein CASSDDRAGYTF.

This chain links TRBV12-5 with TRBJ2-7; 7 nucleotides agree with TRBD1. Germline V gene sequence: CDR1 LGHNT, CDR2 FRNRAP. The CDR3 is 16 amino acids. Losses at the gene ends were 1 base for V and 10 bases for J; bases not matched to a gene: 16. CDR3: CASGLESRQGKSDQYF. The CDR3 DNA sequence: TGTGCTAGTGGTTTGGAGTCTAGACAGGGCAAGTCGGATCAGTACTTC.

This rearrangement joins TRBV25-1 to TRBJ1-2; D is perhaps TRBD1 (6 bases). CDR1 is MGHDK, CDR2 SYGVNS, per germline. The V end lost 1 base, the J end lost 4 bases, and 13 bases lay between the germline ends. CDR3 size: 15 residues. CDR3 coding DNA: TGTGCCAGCAGTGAATCCACACAGGGAATCTATGGCTACACCTTC. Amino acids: CASSESTQGIYGYTF.